This TCR beta chain stems from a study of cytomegalovirus exposure and HLA in healthy donors. The PCR was carried out with 60 Vbeta primers and 13 Jbeta primers. Profiled with immunoSEQ multiplex PCR; TCRdb holds only in-frame clones, not every one. This table has 130,000 to 150,000 clones, 73% appearing once. Study-wide results and limits: Roughly uniform depth of sequencing across donors was assumed in presence/absence analyses.

The germline V and J ends were trimmed by 3 bases and 16 bases, with 15 bases remaining between them. In germline, CDR1 is SNHLY, CDR2 FYNNEI. The CDR3 spans 12 residues. On this clone: Its antigen is unknown.

Sequencing was carried out using PBMCs. The receptor was derived from a human donor in good health. The chain links TRBV2 to TRBJ2-2; no clear D gene. In DNA form, the CDR3 reads TGTGCCAGCAGTGAGAGGTTCTTAGAAGCGTTTTTT. This translates into CASSERFLEAFF.